What follows describes a single T cell receptor beta chain. The source of the sample is a study of blood T cell repertoires in COVID-19. Looking at the study overall: Acute and convalescent COVID-19 samples came from the United States, Italy and Spain. PBMCs, B-cell-depleted T cells, or T cells provided the cDNA or gDNA that made up the material.

How the authors handled the data: Reference gene primer amplification gave estimated nucleated cell counts. Assay used: immunoSEQ multiplex PCR; TCRdb lists only in-frame clones, some missing. Clonal size and the V and J genes are those of that table, whereas D and trimming came from the DNA. The sample holds 30,000 to 45,000 clones, 65% to 85% seen once. Sequenced: peripheral blood. This receptor was identified in a man older than 75 with active or convalescent COVID-19.

The CDR3 sequence is CASSLAGQHYGYTF. The CDR3 DNA sequence: TGTGCCAGCAGCTTGGCGGGACAGCACTATGGCTACACCTTC. The V gene is TRBV5-4, the J gene TRBJ1-2; 7 nucleotides line up with TRBD1. The CDR3 extends over 14 amino acids. V shed 0 bases and J 3 bases; nucleotides not matched to a gene: 2. Per germline, CDR1 SGHNT and CDR2 YYREEE (reference sequence).